This T cell receptor (beta chain) was identified during a study of blood T cell repertoires in COVID-19. Across the study: COVID-19 samples from acute and convalescent phases originated in the United States, Italy and Spain. PBMCs, B-cell-depleted T cells, or T cells provided the cDNA or gDNA that made up the material.

Participants reported their clinical history, and cohort assignment relied on those reports. Under the authors' procedure: Reference gene primer amplification gave estimated nucleated cell counts. TCRdb's table, derived via immunoSEQ multiplex PCR, lists solely in-frame clones and lacks some. D and trimming were read from the DNA, whereas the V and J calls and clone size are those reported in that table. The sample contains about 310,000 clones, 85% of which appear only once. The CDR3 loop spans 13 amino acids. Looked up from germline, CDR1 is MNHNS and CDR2 is SASEGT. The ends were cut back, 3 bases at V and 4 bases at J, with 7 bases in the middle.

V is TRBV6-1 and J is TRBJ1-3; D is possibly TRBD1 (6 bases). Sequenced material: PBMCs or T cells enriched from blood (not recorded which). The TCR was taken from a woman under 40 who had been exposed to COVID-19. CDR3 protein: CASSEGQGNTIYF. DNA for the CDR3: TGTGCCAGCAGTGAGGGACAAGGAAACACCATATATTTT.